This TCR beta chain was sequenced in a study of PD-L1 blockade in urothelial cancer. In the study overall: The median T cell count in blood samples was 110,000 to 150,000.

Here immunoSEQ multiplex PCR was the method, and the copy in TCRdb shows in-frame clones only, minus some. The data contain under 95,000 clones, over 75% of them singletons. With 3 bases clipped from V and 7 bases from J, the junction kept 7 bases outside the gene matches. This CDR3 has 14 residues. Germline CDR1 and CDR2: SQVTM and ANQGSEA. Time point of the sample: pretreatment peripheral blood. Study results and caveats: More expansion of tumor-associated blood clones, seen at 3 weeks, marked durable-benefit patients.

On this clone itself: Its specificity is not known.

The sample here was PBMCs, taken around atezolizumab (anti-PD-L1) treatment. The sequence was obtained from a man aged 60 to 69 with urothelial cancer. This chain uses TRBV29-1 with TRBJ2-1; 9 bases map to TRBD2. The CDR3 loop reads CSVDSSGRSNEQFF. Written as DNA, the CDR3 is TGCAGCGTTGACTCCAGCGGGAGGTCGAATGAGCAGTTCTTC.